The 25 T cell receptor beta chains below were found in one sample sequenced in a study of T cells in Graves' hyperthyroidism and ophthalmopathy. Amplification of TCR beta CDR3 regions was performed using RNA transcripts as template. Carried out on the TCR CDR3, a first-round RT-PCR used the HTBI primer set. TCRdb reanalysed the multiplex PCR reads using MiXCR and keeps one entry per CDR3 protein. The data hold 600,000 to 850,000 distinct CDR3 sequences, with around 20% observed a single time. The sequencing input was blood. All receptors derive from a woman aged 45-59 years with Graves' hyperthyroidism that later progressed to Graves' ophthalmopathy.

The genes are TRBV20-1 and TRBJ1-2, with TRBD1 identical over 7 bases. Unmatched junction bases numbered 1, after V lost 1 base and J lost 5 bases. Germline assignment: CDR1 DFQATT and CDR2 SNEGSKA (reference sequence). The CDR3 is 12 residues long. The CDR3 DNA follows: TGCAGTGCTAGAGCAGGGGGGTATGGCTACACCTTC. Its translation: CSARAGGYGYTF.

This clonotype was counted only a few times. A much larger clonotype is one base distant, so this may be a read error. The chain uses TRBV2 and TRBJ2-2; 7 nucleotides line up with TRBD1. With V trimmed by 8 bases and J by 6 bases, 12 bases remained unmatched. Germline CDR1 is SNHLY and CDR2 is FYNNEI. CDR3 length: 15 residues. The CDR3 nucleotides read TGTGCCAGCCTAAGGGGACAGACCCTGGCCGGGGAGCTGTTTTTT. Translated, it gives CASLRGQTLAGELFF.

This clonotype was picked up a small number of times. The CDR3 sequence is CASSDRGATEAFF. CDR3 bases: TGTGCCAGCAGTGACAGGGGGGCCACTGAAGCTTTCTTT. V and J are TRBV2 and TRBJ1-1, with 7 bases identical to TRBD1. V lost 3 bases and J lost 4; bases outside the gene matches: 2. CDR1 and CDR2 (germline): SNHLY, FYNNEI. This CDR3 has 13 amino acids.

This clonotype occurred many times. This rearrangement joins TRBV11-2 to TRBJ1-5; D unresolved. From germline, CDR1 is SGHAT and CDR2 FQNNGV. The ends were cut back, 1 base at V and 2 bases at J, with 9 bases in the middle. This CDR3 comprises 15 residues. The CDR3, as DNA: TGTGCCAGCAGCTTAGGGACCGGTGGCAATCAGCCCCAGCATTTT. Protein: CASSLGTGGNQPQHF.

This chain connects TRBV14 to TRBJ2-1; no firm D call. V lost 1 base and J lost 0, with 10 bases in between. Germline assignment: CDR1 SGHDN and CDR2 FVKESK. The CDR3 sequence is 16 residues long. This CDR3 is CASSQGRQISYNEQFF. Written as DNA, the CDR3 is TGTGCCAGCAGCCAAGGGCGGCAGATCTCCTACAATGAGCAGTTCTTC.

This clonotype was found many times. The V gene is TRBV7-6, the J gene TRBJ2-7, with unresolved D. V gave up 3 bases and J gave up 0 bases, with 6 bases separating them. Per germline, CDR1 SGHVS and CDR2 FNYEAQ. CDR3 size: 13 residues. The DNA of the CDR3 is TGTGCCAGCAGCTTGGAGAACTCCTACGAGCAGTACTTC. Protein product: CASSLENSYEQYF.

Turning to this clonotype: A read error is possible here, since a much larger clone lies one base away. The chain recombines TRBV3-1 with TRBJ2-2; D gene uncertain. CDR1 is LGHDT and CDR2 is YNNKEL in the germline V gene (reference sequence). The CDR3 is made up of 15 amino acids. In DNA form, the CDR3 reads TGTACCAGCAGCCAAGAATGGTCGGGCACCGGGGAGCTGTTTTTT. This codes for CTSSQEWSGTGELFF.

CDR3 protein: CASSLSRIRKETQYF. The CDR3 coding sequence is TGTGCCAGCAGCTTATCCCGTATCCGAAAAGAGACCCAGTACTTC. The rearrangement joins TRBV7-9 to TRBJ2-5; D unresolved. Germline V gene lookup returns CDR1 SEHNR and CDR2 FQNEAQ (reference sequence). The CDR3 runs 15 residues. Trimming took off 2 bases at V and 3 bases at J, with 13 bases between the two ends.

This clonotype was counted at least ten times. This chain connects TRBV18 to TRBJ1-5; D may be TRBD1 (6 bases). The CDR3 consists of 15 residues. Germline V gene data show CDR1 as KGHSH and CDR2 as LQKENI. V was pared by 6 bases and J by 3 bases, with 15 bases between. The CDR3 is CASSGGQSSNQPQHF. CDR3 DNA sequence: TGTGCCAGCTCGGGAGGACAGAGTTCCAATCAGCCCCAGCATTTT.

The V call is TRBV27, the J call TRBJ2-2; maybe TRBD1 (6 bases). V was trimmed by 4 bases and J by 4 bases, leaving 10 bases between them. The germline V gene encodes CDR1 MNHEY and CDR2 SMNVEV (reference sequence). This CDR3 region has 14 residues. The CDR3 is CASSWDTGTGELFF. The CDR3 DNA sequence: TGTGCCAGCAGTTGGGACACCGGCACCGGGGAGCTGTTTTTT.

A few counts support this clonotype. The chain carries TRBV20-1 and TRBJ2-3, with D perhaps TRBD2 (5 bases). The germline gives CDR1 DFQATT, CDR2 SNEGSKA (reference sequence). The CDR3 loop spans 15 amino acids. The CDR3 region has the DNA TGCACCGCACGAGGACTGACACTAAGCACAGATACGCAGTATTTT. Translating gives CTARGLTLSTDTQYF.

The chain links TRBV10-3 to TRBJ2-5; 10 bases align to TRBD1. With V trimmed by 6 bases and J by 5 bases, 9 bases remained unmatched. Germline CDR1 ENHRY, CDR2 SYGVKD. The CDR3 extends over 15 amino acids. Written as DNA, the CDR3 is TGTGCCATCAGCGATGACAGGGGGCTAGTGGAGACCCAGTACTTC. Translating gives CAISDDRGLVETQYF.

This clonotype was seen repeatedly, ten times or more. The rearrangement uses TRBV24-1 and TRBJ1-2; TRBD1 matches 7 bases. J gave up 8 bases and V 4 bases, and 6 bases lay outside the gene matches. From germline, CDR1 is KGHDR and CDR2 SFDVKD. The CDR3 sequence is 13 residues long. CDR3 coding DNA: TGTGCCACCAGTGAGGGACAGTGGGAGGGCTACACCTTC. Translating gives CATSEGQWEGYTF.

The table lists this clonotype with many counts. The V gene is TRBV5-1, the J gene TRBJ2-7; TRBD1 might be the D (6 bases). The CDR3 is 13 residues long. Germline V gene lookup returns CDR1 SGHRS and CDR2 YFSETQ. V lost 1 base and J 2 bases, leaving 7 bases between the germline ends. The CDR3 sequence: CASSLNRAYEQYF. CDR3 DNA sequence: TGCGCCAGCAGCTTGAACAGGGCCTACGAGCAGTACTTC.

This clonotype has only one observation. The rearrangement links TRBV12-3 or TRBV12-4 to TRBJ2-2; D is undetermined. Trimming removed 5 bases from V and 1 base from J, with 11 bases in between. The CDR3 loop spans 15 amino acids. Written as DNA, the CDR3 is TGTGCCAGCAGTCACTCGGCCGTGAACACCGGGGAGCTGTTTTTT. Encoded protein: CASSHSAVNTGELFF.

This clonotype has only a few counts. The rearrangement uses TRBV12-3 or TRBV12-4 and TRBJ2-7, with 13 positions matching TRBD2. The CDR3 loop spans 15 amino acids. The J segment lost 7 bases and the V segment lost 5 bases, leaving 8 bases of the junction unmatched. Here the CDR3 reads CASSRVLAGGREQYF. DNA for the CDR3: TGTGCCAGCAGTCGCGTACTAGCGGGGGGGCGTGAGCAGTACTTC.

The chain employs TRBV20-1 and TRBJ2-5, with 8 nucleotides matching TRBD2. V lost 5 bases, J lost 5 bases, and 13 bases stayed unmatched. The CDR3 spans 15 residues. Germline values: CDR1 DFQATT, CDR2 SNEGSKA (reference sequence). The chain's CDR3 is CSASPSSGIIETQYF. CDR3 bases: TGCAGTGCTTCCCCTAGTAGCGGGATTATCGAGACCCAGTACTTC.

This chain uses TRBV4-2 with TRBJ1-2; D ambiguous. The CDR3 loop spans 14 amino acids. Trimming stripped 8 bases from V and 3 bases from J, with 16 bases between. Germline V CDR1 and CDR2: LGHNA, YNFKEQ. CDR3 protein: CASQDGGRDYGYTF. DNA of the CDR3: TGTGCCAGCCAGGACGGTGGGCGCGACTATGGCTACACCTTC.

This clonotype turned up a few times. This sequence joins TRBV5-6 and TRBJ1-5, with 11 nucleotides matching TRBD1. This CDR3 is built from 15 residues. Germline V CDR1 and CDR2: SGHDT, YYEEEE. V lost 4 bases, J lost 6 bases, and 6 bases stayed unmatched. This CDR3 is CASSLGQGVVQPQHF. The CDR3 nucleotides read TGTGCCAGCAGCCTGGGACAGGGGGTGGTTCAGCCCCAGCATTTT.

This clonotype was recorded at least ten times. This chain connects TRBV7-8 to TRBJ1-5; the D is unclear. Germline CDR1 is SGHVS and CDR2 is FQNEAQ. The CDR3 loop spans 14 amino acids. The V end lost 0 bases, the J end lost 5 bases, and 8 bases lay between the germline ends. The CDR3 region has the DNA TGTGCCAGCAGCTTAGCTCCTTTAGATCAGCCCCAGCATTTT. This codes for CASSLAPLDQPQHF.

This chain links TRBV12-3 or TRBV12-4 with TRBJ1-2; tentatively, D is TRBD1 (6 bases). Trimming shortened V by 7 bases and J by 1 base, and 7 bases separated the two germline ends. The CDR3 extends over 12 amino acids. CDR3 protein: CASTQGNYGYTF. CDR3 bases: TGTGCCAGCACACAGGGTAACTATGGCTACACCTTC.

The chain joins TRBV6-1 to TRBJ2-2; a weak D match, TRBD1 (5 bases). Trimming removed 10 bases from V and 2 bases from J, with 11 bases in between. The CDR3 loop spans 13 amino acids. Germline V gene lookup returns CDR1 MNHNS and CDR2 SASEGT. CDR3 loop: CAIVDTNTGELFF. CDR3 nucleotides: TGTGCCATCGTGGACACAAACACCGGGGAGCTGTTTTTT.

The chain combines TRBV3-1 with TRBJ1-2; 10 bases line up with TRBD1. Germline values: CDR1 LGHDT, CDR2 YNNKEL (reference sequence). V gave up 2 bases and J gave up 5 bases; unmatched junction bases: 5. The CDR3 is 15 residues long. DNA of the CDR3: TGTGCCAGCAGCCAACGCAGACAGGGGGCATATGGCTACACCTTC. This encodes CASSQRRQGAYGYTF.

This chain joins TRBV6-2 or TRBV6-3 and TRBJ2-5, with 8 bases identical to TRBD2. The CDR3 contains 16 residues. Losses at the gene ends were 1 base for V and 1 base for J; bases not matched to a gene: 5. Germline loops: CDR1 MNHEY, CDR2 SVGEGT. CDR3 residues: CASSYFGSGVQETQYF. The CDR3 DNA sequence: TGTGCCAGCAGTTACTTCGGTAGCGGGGTCCAAGAGACCCAGTACTTC.

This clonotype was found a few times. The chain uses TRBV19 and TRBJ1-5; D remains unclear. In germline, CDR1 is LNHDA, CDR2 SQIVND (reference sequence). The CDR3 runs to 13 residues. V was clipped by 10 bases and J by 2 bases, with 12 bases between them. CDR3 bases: TGTGCCATCAGTCAACATCGCAATCAGCCCCAGCATTTT. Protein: CAISQHRNQPQHF.